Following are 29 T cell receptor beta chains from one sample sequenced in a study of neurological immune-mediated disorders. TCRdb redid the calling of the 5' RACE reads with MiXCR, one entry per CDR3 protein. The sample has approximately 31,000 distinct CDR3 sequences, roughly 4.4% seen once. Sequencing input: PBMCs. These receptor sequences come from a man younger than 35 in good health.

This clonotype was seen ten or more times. The CDR3 sequence is CSASRPLGINQPQHF. CDR3 DNA sequence: TGCAGTGCTAGCCGCCCACTAGGGATCAATCAGCCCCAGCATTTT. This chain connects TRBV20-1 to TRBJ1-5; D not certain. CDR3 length: 15 amino acids. Trimming removed 3 bases from V and 3 bases from J, with 15 bases in between. CDR1 is DFQATT, CDR2 SNEGSKA, per germline (reference sequence).

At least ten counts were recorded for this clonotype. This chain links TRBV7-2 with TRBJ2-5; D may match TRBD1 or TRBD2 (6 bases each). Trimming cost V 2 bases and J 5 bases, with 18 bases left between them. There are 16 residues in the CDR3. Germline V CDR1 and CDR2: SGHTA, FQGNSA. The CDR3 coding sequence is TGTGCCAGCAGCTTATGGGGGGACATCGGTAGGGAGACCCAGTACTTC. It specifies CASSLWGDIGRETQYF.

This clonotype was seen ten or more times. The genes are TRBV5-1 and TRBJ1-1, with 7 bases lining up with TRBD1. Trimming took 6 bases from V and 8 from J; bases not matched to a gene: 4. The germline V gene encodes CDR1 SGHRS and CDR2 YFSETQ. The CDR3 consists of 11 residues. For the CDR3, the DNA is TGCGCCAGCATGACAGGGTTGGAAGCTTTCTTT. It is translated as CASMTGLEAFF.

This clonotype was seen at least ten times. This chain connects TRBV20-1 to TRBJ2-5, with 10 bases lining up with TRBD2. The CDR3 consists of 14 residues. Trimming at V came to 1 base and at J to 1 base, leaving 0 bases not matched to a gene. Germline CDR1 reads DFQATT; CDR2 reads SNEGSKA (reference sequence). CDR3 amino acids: CSARGTSGQETQYF. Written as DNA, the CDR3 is TGCAGTGCTAGAGGGACTAGCGGCCAAGAGACCCAGTACTTC.

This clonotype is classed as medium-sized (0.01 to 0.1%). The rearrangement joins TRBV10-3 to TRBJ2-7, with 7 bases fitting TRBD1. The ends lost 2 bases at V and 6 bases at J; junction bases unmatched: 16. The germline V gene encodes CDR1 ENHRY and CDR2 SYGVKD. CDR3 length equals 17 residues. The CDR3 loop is CAISEGQRDSLGAEQYF. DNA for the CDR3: TGTGCCATCAGTGAGGGCCAAAGGGACAGCCTCGGAGCCGAGCAGTACTTC.

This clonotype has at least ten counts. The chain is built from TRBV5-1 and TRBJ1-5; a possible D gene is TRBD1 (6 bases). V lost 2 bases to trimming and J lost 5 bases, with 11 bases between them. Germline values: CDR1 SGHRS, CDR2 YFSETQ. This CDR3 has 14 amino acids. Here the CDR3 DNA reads TGCGCCAGCAGCTTTAAGGAGGGGGATCAGCCCCAGCATTTT. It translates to CASSFKEGDQPQHF.

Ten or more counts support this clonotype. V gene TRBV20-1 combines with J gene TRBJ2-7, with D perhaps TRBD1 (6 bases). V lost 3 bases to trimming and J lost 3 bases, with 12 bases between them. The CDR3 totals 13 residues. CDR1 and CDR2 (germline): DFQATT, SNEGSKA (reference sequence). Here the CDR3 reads CSASRDTNYEQYF. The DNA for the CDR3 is TGCAGTGCTAGTCGGGACACCAACTACGAGCAGTACTTC.

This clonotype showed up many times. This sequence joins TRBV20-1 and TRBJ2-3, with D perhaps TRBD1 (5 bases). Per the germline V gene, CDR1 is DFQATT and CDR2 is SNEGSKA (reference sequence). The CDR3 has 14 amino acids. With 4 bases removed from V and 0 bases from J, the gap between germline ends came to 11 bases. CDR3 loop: CSANTGSSTDTQYF. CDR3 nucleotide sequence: TGCAGTGCTAACACAGGCTCTAGCACAGATACGCAGTATTTT.

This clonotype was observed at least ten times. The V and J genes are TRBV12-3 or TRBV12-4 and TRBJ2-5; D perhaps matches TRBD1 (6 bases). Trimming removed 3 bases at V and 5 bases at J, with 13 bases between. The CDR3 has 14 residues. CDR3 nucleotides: TGTGCCAGCAGTTTTTCAGGGGCTACGGAGACCCAGTACTTC. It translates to CASSFSGATETQYF.

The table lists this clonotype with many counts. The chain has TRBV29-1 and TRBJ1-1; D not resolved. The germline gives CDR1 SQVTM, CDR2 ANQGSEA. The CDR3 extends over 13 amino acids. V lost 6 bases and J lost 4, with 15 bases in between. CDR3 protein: CSVNKGSGTEAFF. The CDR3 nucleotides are TGCAGCGTCAACAAAGGGAGTGGCACTGAAGCTTTCTTT. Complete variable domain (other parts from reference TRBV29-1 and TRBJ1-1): SAVISQKPSRDICQRGTSLTIQCQVDSQVTMMFWYRQQPGQSLTLIATANQGSEATYESGFVIDKFPISRPNLTFSTLTVSNMSPEDSSIYLCSVNKGSGTEAFFGQGTRLTVV.

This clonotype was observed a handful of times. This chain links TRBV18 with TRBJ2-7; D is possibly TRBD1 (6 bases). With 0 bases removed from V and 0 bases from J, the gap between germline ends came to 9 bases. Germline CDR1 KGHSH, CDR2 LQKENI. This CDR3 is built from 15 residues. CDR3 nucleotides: TGTGCCAGCTCACCACCAACAGGGAGCTCCTACGAGCAGTACTTC. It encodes CASSPPTGSSYEQYF.

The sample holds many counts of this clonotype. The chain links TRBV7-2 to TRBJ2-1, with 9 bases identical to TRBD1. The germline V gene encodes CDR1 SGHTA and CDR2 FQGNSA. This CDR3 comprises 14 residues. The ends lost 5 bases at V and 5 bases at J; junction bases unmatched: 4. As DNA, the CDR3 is TGTGCCAGCAGCACGGGACAGGGCCACAATGAGCAGTTCTTC. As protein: CASSTGQGHNEQFF. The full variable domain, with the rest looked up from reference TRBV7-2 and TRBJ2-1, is GAGVSQSPSNKVTEKGKDVELRCDPISGHTALYWYRQSLGQGLEFLIYFQGNSAPDKSGLPSDRFSAERTGGSVSTLTIQRTQQEDSAVYLCASSTGQGHNEQFFGPGTRLTVL.

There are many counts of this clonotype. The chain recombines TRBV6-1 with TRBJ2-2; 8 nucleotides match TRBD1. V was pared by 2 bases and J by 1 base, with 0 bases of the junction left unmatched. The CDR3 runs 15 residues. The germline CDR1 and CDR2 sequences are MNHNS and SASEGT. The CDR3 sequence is CASSETGGNTGELFF. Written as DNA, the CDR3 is TGTGCCAGCAGTGAAACAGGGGGGAACACCGGGGAGCTGTTTTTT.

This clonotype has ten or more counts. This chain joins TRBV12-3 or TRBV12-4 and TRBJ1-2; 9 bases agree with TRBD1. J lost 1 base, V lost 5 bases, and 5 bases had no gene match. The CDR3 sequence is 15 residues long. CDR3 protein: CASSPGTGINYGYTF. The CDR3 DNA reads TGTGCCAGCAGTCCCGGGACAGGGATTAACTATGGCTACACCTTC.

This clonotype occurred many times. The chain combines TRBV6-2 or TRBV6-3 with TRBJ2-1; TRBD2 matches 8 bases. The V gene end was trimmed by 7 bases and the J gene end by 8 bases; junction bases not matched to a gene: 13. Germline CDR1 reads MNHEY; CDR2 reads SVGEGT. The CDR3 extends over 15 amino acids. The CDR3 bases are TGTGCCAGCATCGACTGGGCGGGGGGCGAAGATGAGCAGTTCTTC. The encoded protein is CASIDWAGGEDEQFF.

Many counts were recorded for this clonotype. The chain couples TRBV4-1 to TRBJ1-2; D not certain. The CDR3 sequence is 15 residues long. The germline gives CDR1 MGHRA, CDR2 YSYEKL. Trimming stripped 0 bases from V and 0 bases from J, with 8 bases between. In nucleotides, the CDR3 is TGCGCCAGCAGCCAAGACGAGACACCTAACTATGGCTACACCTTC. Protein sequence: CASSQDETPNYGYTF.

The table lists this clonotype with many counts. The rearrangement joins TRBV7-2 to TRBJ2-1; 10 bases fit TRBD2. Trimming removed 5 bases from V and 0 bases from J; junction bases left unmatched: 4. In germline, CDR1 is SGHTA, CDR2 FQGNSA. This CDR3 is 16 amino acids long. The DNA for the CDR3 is TGTGCCAGCAGCCTTGGGACTAGCGCCTCCTACAATGAGCAGTTCTTC. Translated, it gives CASSLGTSASYNEQFF.

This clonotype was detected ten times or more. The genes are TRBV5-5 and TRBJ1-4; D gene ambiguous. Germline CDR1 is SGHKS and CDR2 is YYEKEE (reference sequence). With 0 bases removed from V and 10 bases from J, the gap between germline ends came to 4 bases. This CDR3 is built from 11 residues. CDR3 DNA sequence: TGTGCCAGCAGCTTGGGCGGAAAACTGTTTTTT. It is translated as CASSLGGKLFF.

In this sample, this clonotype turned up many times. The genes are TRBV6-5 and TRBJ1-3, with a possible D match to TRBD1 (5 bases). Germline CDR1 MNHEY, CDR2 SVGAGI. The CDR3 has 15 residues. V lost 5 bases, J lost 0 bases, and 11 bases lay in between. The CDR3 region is CASSQDGGSGNTIYF. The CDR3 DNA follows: TGTGCCAGCAGTCAGGACGGGGGCTCTGGAAACACCATATATTTT.

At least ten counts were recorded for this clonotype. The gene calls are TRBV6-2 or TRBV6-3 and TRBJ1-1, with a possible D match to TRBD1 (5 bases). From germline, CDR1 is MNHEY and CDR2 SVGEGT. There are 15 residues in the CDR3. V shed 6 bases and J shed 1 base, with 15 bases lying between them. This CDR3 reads CASRYRGLENTEAFF. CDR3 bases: TGTGCCAGCAGATATAGGGGATTAGAGAACACTGAAGCTTTCTTT.

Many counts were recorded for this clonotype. The CDR3 sequence is CASSPRWGSTDTQYF. For the CDR3, the DNA is TGTGCCAGCAGCCCACGGTGGGGTTCCACAGATACGCAGTATTTT. The genes are TRBV7-3 and TRBJ2-3; D not certain. The germline CDR1 and CDR2 sequences are SGHTA and FQGTGA. CDR3 size: 15 residues. V was trimmed by 5 bases and J by 2 bases, leaving 14 bases between them.

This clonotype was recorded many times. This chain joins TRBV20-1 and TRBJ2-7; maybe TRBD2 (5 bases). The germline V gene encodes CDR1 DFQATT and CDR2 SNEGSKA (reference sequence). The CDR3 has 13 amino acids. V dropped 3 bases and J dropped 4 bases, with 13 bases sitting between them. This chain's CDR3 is CSASSQTNYEQYF. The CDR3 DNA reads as TGCAGTGCTAGTTCCCAGACTAATTACGAGCAGTACTTC.

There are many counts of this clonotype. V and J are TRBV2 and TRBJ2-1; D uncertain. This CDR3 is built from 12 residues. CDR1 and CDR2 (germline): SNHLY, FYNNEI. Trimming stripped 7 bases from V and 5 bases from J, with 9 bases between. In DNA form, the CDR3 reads TGTGCCAGCACCCCAAGGGACAATGAGCAGTTCTTC. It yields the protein CASTPRDNEQFF. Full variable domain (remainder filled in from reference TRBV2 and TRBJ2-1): EPEVTQTPSHQVTQMGQEVILRCVPISNHLYFYWYRQILGQKVEFLVSFYNNEISEKSEIFDDQFSVERPDGSNFTLKIRSTKLEDSAMYFCASTPRDNEQFFGPGTRLTVL.

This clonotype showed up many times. The CDR3 sequence is CSAIPGQGLHGYTF. For the CDR3, the DNA is TGCAGTGCTATCCCCGGACAGGGGTTGCATGGCTACACCTTC. J is TRBJ1-2 and V is TRBV20-1; TRBD1 matches at 9 bases. The length of the CDR3 is 14 residues. V was clipped by 4 bases and J by 6 bases; unmatched bases: 9. Germline CDR1 is DFQATT and CDR2 is SNEGSKA (reference sequence).

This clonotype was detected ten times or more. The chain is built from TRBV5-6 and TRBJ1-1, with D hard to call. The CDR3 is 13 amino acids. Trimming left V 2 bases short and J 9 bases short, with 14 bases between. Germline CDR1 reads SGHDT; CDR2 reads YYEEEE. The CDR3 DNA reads TGTGCCAGCAGCTTCGGCAGTTCTCGCAAAGCTTTCTTT. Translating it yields CASSFGSSRKAFF.

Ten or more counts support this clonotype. The CDR3: CASSHDPAPRWELFF. CDR3 nucleotide sequence: TGTGCCAGCAGCCACGATCCCGCCCCGCGGTGGGAGCTGTTTTTT. The chain carries TRBV3-1 and TRBJ2-2; no reliable D call. The V end lost 3 bases, the J end lost 9 bases, and 17 bases lay between the germline ends. CDR1 and CDR2 from the germline V gene are LGHDT and YNNKEL (reference sequence). The CDR3 is made up of 15 amino acids.

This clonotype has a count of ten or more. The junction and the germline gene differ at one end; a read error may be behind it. The CDR3 nucleotides read TGTGCCAGCAGCCCAGATCCGATGGCCTTCACTGGAGCTTTCTTT. Amino acids: CASSPDPMAFTGAFF. V usage is TRBV7-3 and J usage is TRBJ1-1; D gene ambiguous. Germline CDR1 reads SGHTA; CDR2 reads FQGTGA. The CDR3 totals 15 residues.

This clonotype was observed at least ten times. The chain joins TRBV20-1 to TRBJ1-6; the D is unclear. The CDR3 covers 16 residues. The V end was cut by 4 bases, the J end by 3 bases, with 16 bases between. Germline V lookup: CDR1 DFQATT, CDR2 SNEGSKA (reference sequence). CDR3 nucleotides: TGCAGTGCTATCGGTTCGGCCGGCCGCTATAATTCACCCCTCCACTTT. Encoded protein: CSAIGSAGRYNSPLHF.

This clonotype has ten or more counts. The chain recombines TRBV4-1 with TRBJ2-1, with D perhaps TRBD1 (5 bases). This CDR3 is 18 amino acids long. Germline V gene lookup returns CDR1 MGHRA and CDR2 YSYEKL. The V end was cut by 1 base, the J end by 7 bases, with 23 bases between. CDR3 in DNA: TGCGCCAGCAGCCAAGTTGAGGCAGGGTTTGTGTTTACGAATGAGCAGTTCTTC. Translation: CASSQVEAGFVFTNEQFF.